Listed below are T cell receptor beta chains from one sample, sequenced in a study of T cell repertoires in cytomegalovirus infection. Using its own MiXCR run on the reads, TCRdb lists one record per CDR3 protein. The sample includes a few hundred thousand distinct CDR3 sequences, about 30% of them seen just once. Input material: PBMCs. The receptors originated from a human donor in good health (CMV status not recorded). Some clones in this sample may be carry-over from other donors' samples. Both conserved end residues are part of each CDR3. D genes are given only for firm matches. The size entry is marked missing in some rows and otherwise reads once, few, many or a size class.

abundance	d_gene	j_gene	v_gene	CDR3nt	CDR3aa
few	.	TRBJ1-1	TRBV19	TGTGCCAGTAGTATAGTGGTTTCGGGGGGTAGCACTGAAGCTTTCTTT	CASSIVVSGGSTEAFF
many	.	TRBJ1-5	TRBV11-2	TGTGCCAGCAGCCCCGGAGGGGATAGCAATCAGCCCCAGCATTTT	CASSPGGDSNQPQHF
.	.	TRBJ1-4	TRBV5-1	TGCGCCAGCAGCTTGACAGGGCCGAGGGAAAAACTGTTTTTT	CASSLTGPREKLFF
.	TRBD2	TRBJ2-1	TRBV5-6	TGTGCCACCCAGCGATCTAGCGGGAGTGTATCCTACAATGAGCAGTTCTTC	CATQRSSGSVSYNEQFF
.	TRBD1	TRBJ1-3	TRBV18	TGTGCCAGCTCATCAAGGACAGGGGGATATGGAAACACCATATATTTT	CASSSRTGGYGNTIYF
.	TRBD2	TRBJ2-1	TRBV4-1	TGCGCCAGCAGCCAAGATCCTTCTAGTGCGGGAGGGGGGAATGAGCAGTTCTTC	CASSQDPSSAGGGNEQFF
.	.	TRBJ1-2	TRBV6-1	TGTGCCAGCAGTGAAGCCTACAACTATGGCTACACCTTC	CASSEAYNYGYTF
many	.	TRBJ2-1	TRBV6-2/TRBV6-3	TGTGCCAGCAGTTACGGAGACTCCTCCTACAATGAGCAGTTCTTC	CASSYGDSSYNEQFF
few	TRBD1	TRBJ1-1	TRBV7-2	TGTGCCAGCAGCTGGTCAACAGGGGGCGGCACTGAAGCTTTCTTT	CASSWSTGGGTEAFF
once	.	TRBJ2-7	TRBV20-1	TGCAGTGCTAGAGAGACAGTTACTAACGAGCAGTACTTC	CSARETVTNEQYF
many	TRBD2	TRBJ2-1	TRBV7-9	TGTGCCAGCAGCTTGTTCGGGACTAGCGGATACAATGAGCAGTTCTTC	CASSLFGTSGYNEQFF
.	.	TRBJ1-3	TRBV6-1	TGTGCCAGCATGGTGGGCTCTGGAAACACCATATATTTT	CASMVGSGNTIYF
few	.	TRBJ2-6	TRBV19	TGTGCCAGTAGTATAGCACCCGTCTCTGGGGCCAACGTCCTGACTTTC	CASSIAPVSGANVLTF
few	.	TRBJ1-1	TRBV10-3	TGTGCCATGAAGGGGACAAAGAACACTGAAGCTTTCTTT	CAMKGTKNTEAFF
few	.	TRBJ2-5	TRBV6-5	TGTGCCAGCGGCCAGGGACGGACGACGGGGGAGACCCAGTACTTC	CASGQGRTTGETQYF
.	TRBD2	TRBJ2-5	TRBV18	TGTGCCAGCTCAAGGGTAGCGGGGAACCAAGAGACCCAGTACTTC	CASSRVAGNQETQYF
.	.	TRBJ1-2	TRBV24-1	TGTGCCACCAGTGAGCCGTGGAACAACTATGGCTACACCTTC	CATSEPWNNYGYTF
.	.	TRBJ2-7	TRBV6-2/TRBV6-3	TGTGCCAGCAGGGGATGGATGGACGAGCAGTACTTC	CASRGWMDEQYF
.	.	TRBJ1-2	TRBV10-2	TGCGCCAGCAGTGACGATCCTAACTATGGCTACACCTTC	CASSDDPNYGYTF
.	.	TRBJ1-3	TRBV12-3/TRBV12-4	TGTGCCAGCACCCAAGGGGGTCCTGGAAACACCATATATTTT	CASTQGGPGNTIYF
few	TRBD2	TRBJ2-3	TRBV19	TGTGCCAGTAACCTAGCGGGAGCGGGAGATACGCAGTATTTT	CASNLAGAGDTQYF
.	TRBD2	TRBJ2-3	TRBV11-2	TGTGCCAGCAGCATGACTAGCGGGATGTATACGCAGTATTTT	CASSMTSGMYTQYF
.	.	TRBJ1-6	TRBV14	TGTGCCAGCAGCCACCCCTATGGGGGTAGTTCACCCCTCCACTTT	CASSHPYGGSSPLHF
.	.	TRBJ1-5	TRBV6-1	TGTGCCAGCAGTGAACTTTCTAGGCGTAATAGCAATCAGCCCCAGCATTTT	CASSELSRRNSNQPQHF
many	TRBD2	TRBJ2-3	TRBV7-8	TGTGCCAGCAGCTTACCGGGACTAGCGACGACAGATACGCAGTATTTT	CASSLPGLATTDTQYF
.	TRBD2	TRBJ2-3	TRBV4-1	TGCGCCAGCAGCCAAGTGCAGCGGGAGGATACAGATACGCAGTATTTT	CASSQVQREDTDTQYF
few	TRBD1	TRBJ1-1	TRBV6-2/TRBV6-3	TGTGCCAGCAGTTACTCGACAGGGATTGGAACTGAAGCTTTCTTT	CASSYSTGIGTEAFF
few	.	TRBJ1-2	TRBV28	TGTGCCAGCAGTGGGGGGACCTATGGCTACACCTTC	CASSGGTYGYTF
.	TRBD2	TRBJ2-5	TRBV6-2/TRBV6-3	TGTGCCAGCAGTCAAGCCCGACTAGCGACGTCCCAGTACTTC	CASSQARLATSQYF
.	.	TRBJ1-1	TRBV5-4	TGTGCCAGCAGCTATTTAGGGAACCAAGCTTTCTTT	CASSYLGNQAFF
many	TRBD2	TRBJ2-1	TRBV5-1	TGCGCCAGCAGCTTGGAGGGAGGGCCGGATCGGGAGCAGTTCTTC	CASSLEGGPDREQFF
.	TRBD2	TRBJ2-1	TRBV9	TGTGCCAGCAGCCCCGGGACTAGCTCCGTCAGAGAGCAGTTCTTC	CASSPGTSSVREQFF
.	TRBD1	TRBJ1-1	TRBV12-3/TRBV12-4	TGTGCCAGCTCGACAGGGGGGTCGACTGAAGCTTTCTTT	CASSTGGSTEAFF
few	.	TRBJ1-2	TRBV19	TGTGCCAGTAGAGCTGCAGGGAGCTCGGACTATGGCTACACCTTC	CASRAAGSSDYGYTF